Following are 12 T cell receptor beta chains from one sample sequenced in a study of regulatory T cells in long-lasting Graves disease (dated by TCRdb to about 2021). Sample time point, as interpreted from the label and publication: newly diagnosed GD, antithyroid drugs for less than 3 months. For both TCR sequencing and RNA sequencing, RNA was extracted from PBMCs in TRIzol. Library prep was done by multiplex PCR. Sequenced on an Illumina HiSeq 4000. iRepertoire HTBI primers and Arm-PCR amplification of CDR3 regions were used to construct TCR beta libraries. Starting from the raw public reads, TCRdb applied fastp trimming at Q25, assembled clones with MiXCR and retained in-frame beta chains. For every CDR3 protein sequence, its rows merge into one entry that carries the most common genes and DNA. The sample table records over 450,000 distinct CDR3 sequences; around 12% of these occur just once. Over 7% of the sample comes from the top ten.

This same sample was also part of a study on T cells in Graves' hyperthyroidism and ophthalmopathy.

Here the sequenced sample was peripheral blood mononuclear cells (PBMCs), taken at new diagnosis, from a patient treated with antithyroid drugs. The receptors were gathered from a woman in her 30s with Graves disease. Donor details come from another sample of the same person, matched by shared clones.

The chain uses TRBV6-2 or TRBV6-3 and TRBJ2-2; D could derive from TRBD1 or TRBD2 (5 bases each). The germline CDR1 and CDR2 sequences are MNHEY and SVGEGT. The CDR3 runs 14 residues. The V end was cut by 2 bases, the J end by 6 bases, with 10 bases between. The CDR3 loop reads CASSYALGAGELFF. Here the CDR3 DNA reads TGTGCCAGCAGTTACGCTCTGGGGGCCGGGGAGCTGTTTTTT.

This chain uses TRBV29-1 with TRBJ1-1; D perhaps matches TRBD1 (6 bases). The ends were cut back, 4 bases at V and 1 base at J, with 13 bases in the middle. CDR3 length: 14 residues. Looked up from germline, CDR1 is SQVTM and CDR2 is ANQGSEA. The CDR3 DNA sequence: TGCAGCGTTGGATCCCAGGGGAGGAACACTGAAGCTTTCTTT. The encoded protein is CSVGSQGRNTEAFF.

Many counts were recorded for this clonotype. V usage is TRBV6-1 and J usage is TRBJ2-2; tentatively, D is TRBD1 or TRBD2 (5 bases each). Germline CDR1 and CDR2: MNHNS and SASEGT. Trimming took off 6 bases at V and 5 bases at J, with 22 bases between the two ends. The CDR3 runs 17 residues. CDR3 residues: CASRRPRQRGGTGELFF. CDR3 coding DNA: TGTGCCAGCAGACGACCGAGACAGAGGGGCGGAACCGGGGAGCTGTTTTTT.

The table lists this clonotype with many counts. The chain joins TRBV11-3 to TRBJ2-1; unclear D gene. Germline V lookup: CDR1 SGHNT, CDR2 YENEEA. Trimming took 2 bases from V and 5 from J, leaving 10 bases between them. The CDR3 is 14 residues long. The DNA of the CDR3 is TGTGCCAGCAGCTTACGGCGATTAGACAATGAGCAGTTCTTC. Amino acid sequence: CASSLRRLDNEQFF.

This clonotype was seen at least ten times. This rearrangement joins TRBV7-2 to TRBJ1-2; D possibly corresponds to TRBD1 (5 bases). Trimming cost V 7 bases and J 8 bases, with 17 bases left between them. The CDR3 covers 13 residues. CDR1 is SGHTA and CDR2 is FQGNSA in the germline V gene. The CDR3 bases are TGTGCCAGCACCCCCCCGGGGCAGGAGGGCTACACCTTC. Encoded protein: CASTPPGQEGYTF.

This clonotype was detected ten times or more. This chain joins TRBV7-9 and TRBJ2-1, with TRBD2 as a possible D gene (6 bases). Trimming pared 6 bases from V and 8 bases from J, leaving 26 bases between. In germline, CDR1 is SEHNR, CDR2 FQNEAQ (reference sequence). The CDR3 has 17 residues. CDR3 sequence: CASRYGRGLPSDYEQFF. CDR3 DNA sequence: TGTGCCAGCAGATATGGGCGGGGACTTCCGTCTGACTATGAGCAGTTCTTC.

This clonotype has just a few counts. Given a much more abundant clone one base away, this may be a read error. The genes are TRBV5-1 and TRBJ1-6; D is uncertain. The CDR3 covers 16 residues. Trimming stripped 7 bases from V and 2 bases from J, with 16 bases between. CDR1 and CDR2 (germline): SGHRS, YFSETQ. In nucleotides, the CDR3 is TGCGCCAGCGGCAAAGGAGGTAGCGCCTATAATTCACCCCTCCACTTT. This translates into CASGKGGSAYNSPLHF.

The rearrangement links TRBV7-9 to TRBJ2-2; a possible D gene is TRBD1 (5 bases). The germline V gene encodes CDR1 SEHNR and CDR2 FQNEAQ (reference sequence). CDR3 length: 15 amino acids. Trimming took 5 bases from V and 3 from J, leaving 13 bases between them. The chain's CDR3 is CASSQSRVYTGELFF. The DNA for the CDR3 is TGTGCCAGCAGCCAGAGCAGGGTATACACCGGGGAGCTGTTTTTT.

The table lists this clonotype with many counts. CDR3 sequence reads: CASSVRQGTNGEQFF. The CDR3 nucleotides read TGTGCCAGCTCAGTCCGACAGGGGACTAACGGTGAGCAGTTCTTC. The chain carries TRBV12-3 or TRBV12-4 and TRBJ2-1; perhaps TRBD1 as D (8 bases). The V end was cut by 8 bases, the J end by 9 bases, with 23 bases between. The CDR3 extends over 15 amino acids.

Many counts were recorded for this clonotype. The chain has TRBV28 and TRBJ1-5; 9 bases match TRBD1. Germline lookup yields CDR1 MDHEN and CDR2 SYDVKM. The ends lost 4 bases at V and 7 bases at J; junction bases unmatched: 8. This CDR3 region has 15 residues. The CDR3, as DNA: TGTGCCAGCAGTTCGATGACAGGGGGTAACCAGCCCCAGCATTTT. It encodes CASSSMTGGNQPQHF.

This clonotype turned up a few times. This chain connects TRBV5-1 to TRBJ1-6; tentatively, D is TRBD1 (6 bases). Germline loops: CDR1 SGHRS, CDR2 YFSETQ. This CDR3 comprises 16 residues. Between the trimmed V and J ends, which lost 1 base and 7 bases, there was a span of 15 bases. Here the CDR3 DNA reads TGCGCCAGCAGCTTGTCAGGGGCCATGCGGAATTCACCCCTCCACTTT. This sequence encodes CASSLSGAMRNSPLHF.

This clonotype was observed many times. This chain connects TRBV27 to TRBJ1-1, with a weak D call TRBD1 (5 bases). The germline V gene encodes CDR1 MNHEY and CDR2 SMNVEV (reference sequence). The CDR3 sequence is 15 residues long. V gave up 3 bases and J gave up 3 bases, with 14 bases separating them. The CDR3: CASSLGYRPYTEAFF. In DNA form, the CDR3 reads TGTGCCAGCAGTTTGGGCTACAGGCCGTACACTGAAGCTTTCTTT.